Following are 14 T cell receptor beta chains from one sample sequenced in a study of T-cell reconstitution after alpha-beta-depleted transplantation in children. Unique molecular identifiers were incorporated during preparation of the TCRbeta library. Via MiXCR, TCRdb re-called the PCR reads, giving one row per CDR3 protein. The table lists some 600,000 distinct CDR3 sequences, roughly 17% of them singletons, with over 0.95% in the top ten. The sample here was PBMCs from the stem cell graft donor, taken from the stem cell graft. These receptors all stem from a human donor who donated a stem cell graft to a child with acute myeloid leukemia.

At least ten counts were recorded for this clonotype. The gene calls are TRBV29-1 and TRBJ2-4; D perhaps matches TRBD2 (6 bases). Trimming shortened V by 4 bases and J by 6 bases, and 13 bases separated the two germline ends. The CDR3 has 13 residues. CDR1 SQVTM and CDR2 ANQGSEA come from the germline V gene. CDR3 in amino acids: CSVGPGAGNIQYF. The CDR3 coding sequence is TGCAGCGTTGGCCCGGGAGCGGGAAACATTCAGTACTTC.

This clonotype was observed a few times. The chain joins TRBV20-1 to TRBJ2-7; possible D gene TRBD1, 6 bases. V was clipped by 6 bases and J by 0 bases, with 12 bases between them. Per the germline V gene, CDR1 is DFQATT and CDR2 is SNEGSKA (reference sequence). The CDR3 is 13 residues long. In DNA, the CDR3 is TGCAGTGCCCGGACAGCCAACTCCTACGAGCAGTACTTC. Translation: CSARTANSYEQYF.

This clonotype was recorded many times. In nucleotides, the CDR3 is TGTGCCAGCAGCTTAAGTCGGGGGGCCGCCGGAAACACCATATATTTT. Amino acid sequence: CASSLSRGAAGNTIYF. The chain recombines TRBV7-2 with TRBJ1-3; a possible D gene is TRBD1 (6 bases). Germline CDR1 reads SGHTA; CDR2 reads FQGNSA. Deletions cut 2 bases from V and 4 bases from J, with 15 bases between. The CDR3 totals 16 residues.

This clonotype was counted a few times. The chain recombines TRBV25-1 with TRBJ2-7; 12 bases fit TRBD2. V gave up 6 bases and J gave up 7 bases; unmatched junction bases: 13. Germline loops: CDR1 MGHDK, CDR2 SYGVNS. The CDR3 is made up of 16 amino acids. As DNA, the CDR3 is TGTGCCAGCAGCGTCGGACTAGCGGGGTCGTGGGGGGAGCAGTACTTC. As protein: CASSVGLAGSWGEQYF.

This clonotype has just a few counts. The chain couples TRBV6-6 to TRBJ2-3; D call uncertain. The length of the CDR3 is 11 residues. Between the trimmed V and J ends, which lost 2 bases and 7 bases, there was a span of 4 bases. Germline values: CDR1 MNHNY, CDR2 SVGAGI (reference sequence). CDR3 sequence reads: CASSYVNTQYF. CDR3 bases: TGTGCCAGCAGTTACGTCAATACGCAGTATTTT.

A few counts support this clonotype. The chain carries TRBV5-1 and TRBJ2-5, with a weak D call TRBD1 (5 bases). This CDR3 has 13 amino acids. From germline, CDR1 is SGHRS and CDR2 YFSETQ. Trimming shortened V by 1 base and J by 3 bases, and 7 bases separated the two germline ends. CDR3 region: CASSLFREETQYF. For the CDR3, the DNA is TGCGCCAGCAGCTTGTTCAGGGAAGAGACCCAGTACTTC.

The CDR3 DNA reads TGTGCCAGCAGCTTCGCGGGAATCAAGGGGGTTTCTGGGGCCAACGTCCTGACTTTC. This encodes CASSFAGIKGVSGANVLTF. The chain is built from TRBV5-6 and TRBJ2-6; D assignment may be TRBD1 or TRBD2 (6 bases each). The V gene's germline CDR1 is SGHDT and CDR2 YYEEEE. V gave up 2 bases and J gave up 1 base, with 19 bases separating them. The CDR3 covers 19 residues. Complete variable domain (other parts from reference TRBV5-6 and TRBJ2-6): DAGVTQSPTHLIKTRGQQVTLRCSPKSGHDTVSWYQQALGQGPQFIFQYYEEEERQRGNFPDRFSGHQFPNYSSELNVNALLLGDSALYLCASSFAGIKGVSGANVLTFGAGSRLTVL.

This clonotype was counted between two and nine times. This rearrangement joins TRBV28 to TRBJ2-7, with D perhaps given as TRBD1 or TRBD2 (6 bases each). In germline, CDR1 is MDHEN, CDR2 SYDVKM. V dropped 5 bases and J dropped 1 base, with 12 bases sitting between them. CDR3 size: 14 residues. The CDR3 is CASSIRGGSYEQYV. As DNA, the CDR3 is TGTGCCAGCAGTATCAGGGGAGGTTCCTACGAGCAGTACGTC.

The CDR3 sequence is CSASRDRAHNEQFF. CDR3 sequence (DNA): TGCAGTGCTTCCCGGGACAGGGCACACAATGAGCAGTTCTTC. This chain connects TRBV20-1 to TRBJ2-1; 9 bases fit TRBD1. Trimming removed 5 bases from V and 5 bases from J; junction bases left unmatched: 7. CDR1 is DFQATT and CDR2 is SNEGSKA in the germline V gene (reference sequence). This CDR3 has 14 residues.

V gene TRBV6-1 combines with J gene TRBJ2-2; TRBD1 matches 9 bases. This CDR3 has 17 residues. Germline trimming cut 7 bases from V and 0 bases from J; bases unmatched to any gene: 9. Germline assignment: CDR1 MNHNS and CDR2 SASEGT. The CDR3 DNA follows: TGTGCCAGCACCAGGACAGGGGCCTACGCGAACACCGGGGAGCTGTTTTTT. Its translation: CASTRTGAYANTGELFF.

The V call is TRBV3-1, the J call TRBJ2-2; D remains ambiguous. CDR1 is LGHDT and CDR2 is YNNKEL in the germline V gene (reference sequence). The CDR3 contains 15 residues. Trimming removed 11 bases from V and 0 bases from J, with 16 bases in between. DNA of the CDR3: TGTGCCTCCTCCTCCAGACACGCGAACACCGGGGAGCTGTTTTTT. Its translation: CASSSRHANTGELFF.

This clonotype was counted ten times or more. J is TRBJ2-4 and V is TRBV7-2, with D maybe TRBD1 (7 bases). Germline V gene lookup returns CDR1 SGHTA and CDR2 FQGNSA. V was clipped by 5 bases and J by 9 bases, with 23 bases between them. The CDR3 has 16 residues. In DNA form, the CDR3 reads TGTGCCAGCAGCCTGACAGGGTACGGGGGTGGCGGCATTCAGTACTTC. Its translation: CASSLTGYGGGGIQYF.

Ten or more counts support this clonotype. One junction end does not reproduce the germline sequence, and a read error may be involved. This chain uses TRBV5-1 with TRBJ1-1, with TRBD1 identical over 9 bases. Germline V gives CDR1 SGHRS, CDR2 YFSETQ. This CDR3 is 15 amino acids long. CDR3 bases: TGTGCCAGCAGTCTGACAGGGGGGCTTAACACTGAAGCTTTCTTT. Amino acid sequence: CASSLTGGLNTEAFF. Based on the CDR3 plus reference TRBV5-1 and TRBJ1-1, the full variable domain is KAGVTQTPRYLIKTRGQQVTLSCSPISGHRSVSWYQQTPGQGLQFLFEYFSETQRNKGNFPGRFSGRQFSNSRSEMNVSTLELGDSALYLCASSLTGGLNTEAFFGQGTRLTVV.

This clonotype was seen only a few times. The chain employs TRBV7-9 and TRBJ1-6, with D perhaps TRBD1 (6 bases). This CDR3 is 14 amino acids long. V dropped 5 bases and J dropped 10 bases, with 15 bases sitting between them. From germline, CDR1 is SEHNR and CDR2 FQNEAQ (reference sequence). CDR3 protein: CASSRSGGPSPLHF. In nucleotides, the CDR3 is TGTGCCAGCAGCCGAAGCGGGGGGCCATCACCCCTCCACTTT.